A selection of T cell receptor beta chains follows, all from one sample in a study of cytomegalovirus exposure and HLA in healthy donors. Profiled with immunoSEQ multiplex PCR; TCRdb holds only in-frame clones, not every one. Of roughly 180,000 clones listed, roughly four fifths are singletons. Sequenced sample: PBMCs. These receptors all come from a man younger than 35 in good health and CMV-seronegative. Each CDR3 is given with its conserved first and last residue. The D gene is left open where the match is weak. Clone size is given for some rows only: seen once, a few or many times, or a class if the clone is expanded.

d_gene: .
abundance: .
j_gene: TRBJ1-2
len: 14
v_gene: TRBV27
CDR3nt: TGTGCCAGCAGTTTAAATCGGGTCGGGGCGGGGTACACCTTC
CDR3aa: CASSLNRVGAGYTF

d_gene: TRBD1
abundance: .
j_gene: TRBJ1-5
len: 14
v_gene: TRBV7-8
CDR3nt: TGTGCCAGCAGCTTAACAGGGGGGGATCAGCCCCAGCATTTT
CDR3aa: CASSLTGGDQPQHF

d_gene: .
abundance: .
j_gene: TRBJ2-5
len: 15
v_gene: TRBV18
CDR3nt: TGTGCCAGCTCACCGCAGACAGGAGATGGGGAGACCCAGTACTTC
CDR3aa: CASSPQTGDGETQYF

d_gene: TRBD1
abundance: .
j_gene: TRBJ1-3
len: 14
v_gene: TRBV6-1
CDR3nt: TGTGCCAGCGGTGACAGGGCGGCTGGAAACACCATATATTTT
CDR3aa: CASGDRAAGNTIYF

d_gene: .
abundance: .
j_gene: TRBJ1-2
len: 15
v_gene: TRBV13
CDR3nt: TGTGCCAGCAGCTTAGGGACAGGCTCGAACTATGGCTACACCTTC
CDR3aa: CASSLGTGSNYGYTF

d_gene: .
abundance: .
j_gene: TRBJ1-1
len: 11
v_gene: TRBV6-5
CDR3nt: TGTGCCAGCAGTTACCCAGGAGGAACTTTCTTT
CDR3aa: CASSYPGGTFF

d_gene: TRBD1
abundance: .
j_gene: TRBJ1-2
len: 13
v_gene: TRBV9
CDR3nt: TGTGCCAGCGGAGACAGGGGAGGTTATGGCTACACCTTC
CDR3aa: CASGDRGGYGYTF

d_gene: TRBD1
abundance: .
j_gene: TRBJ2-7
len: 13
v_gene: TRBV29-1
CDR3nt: TGCAGCGTCAAGACAGGGAAGACCCACGAGCAGTACTTC
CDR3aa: CSVKTGKTHEQYF

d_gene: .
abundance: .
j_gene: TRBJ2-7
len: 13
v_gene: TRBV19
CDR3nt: TGTGCCAGTAGTACCCGAGGGGGAAACGAGCAGTACTTC
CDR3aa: CASSTRGGNEQYF

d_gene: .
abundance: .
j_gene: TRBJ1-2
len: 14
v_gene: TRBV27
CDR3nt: TGTGCCAGCAGTTTATCGCGGACAGTCGATGGCTACACCTTC
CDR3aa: CASSLSRTVDGYTF

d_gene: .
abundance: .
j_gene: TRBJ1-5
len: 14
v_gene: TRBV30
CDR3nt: TGTGCCTGGAGTGGGGAGGTAAGGGATCAGCCCCAGCATTTT
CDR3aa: CAWSGEVRDQPQHF

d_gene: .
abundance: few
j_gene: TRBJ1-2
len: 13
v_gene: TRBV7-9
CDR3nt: TGTGCCAGCAGCTACTTGGAGGCCTGTGGCTACACCTTC
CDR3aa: CASSYLEACGYTF

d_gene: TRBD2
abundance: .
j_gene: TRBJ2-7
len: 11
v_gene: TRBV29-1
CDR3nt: TGCAGCGTTAGTAGCGGACTAGCGATTTACTTC
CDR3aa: CSVSSGLAIYF

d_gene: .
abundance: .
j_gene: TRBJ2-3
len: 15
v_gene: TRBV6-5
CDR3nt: TGTGCCAGCAGTAAACGACAGCACGGGCGGGATACGCAGTATTTT
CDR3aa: CASSKRQHGRDTQYF

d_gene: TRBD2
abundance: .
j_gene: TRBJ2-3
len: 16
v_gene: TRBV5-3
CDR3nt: TGTGCCAGAAGCCCGGGGACTAGCGGCCCCACAGATACGCAGTATTTT
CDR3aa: CARSPGTSGPTDTQYF

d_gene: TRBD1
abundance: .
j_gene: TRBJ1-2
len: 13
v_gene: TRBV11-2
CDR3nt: TGTGCCAGCAGCCCCGGGACAGGGTCTGGCTACACCTTC
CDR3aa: CASSPGTGSGYTF

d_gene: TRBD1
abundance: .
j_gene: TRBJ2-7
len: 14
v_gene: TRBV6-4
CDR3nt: TGTGCCAGCAGAACCGGGACAGGTCTTTCCGAGCAGTACTTC
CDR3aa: CASRTGTGLSEQYF

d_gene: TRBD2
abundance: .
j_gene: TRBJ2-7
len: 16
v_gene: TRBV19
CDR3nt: TGTGCCAGTAGCCGCCGGTCTGCGGGGGGGGTGGGCGAGCAGTACTTC
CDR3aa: CASSRRSAGGVGEQYF

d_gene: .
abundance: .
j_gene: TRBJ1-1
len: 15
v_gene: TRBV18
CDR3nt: TGTGCCAGCTCACCACAGGAGAATCGAGGGCTGAAAGCTTTCTTT
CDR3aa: CASSPQENRGLKAFF

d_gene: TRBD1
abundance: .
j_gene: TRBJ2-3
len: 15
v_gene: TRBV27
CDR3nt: TGTGCCAGCAGTTTAGGGACAGGGAACACAGATACGCAGTATTTT
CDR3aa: CASSLGTGNTDTQYF

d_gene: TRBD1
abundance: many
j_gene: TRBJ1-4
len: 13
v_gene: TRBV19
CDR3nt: TGTGCCAGTAACGGACAGGGGGTCGAAAAACTGTTTTTT
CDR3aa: CASNGQGVEKLFF

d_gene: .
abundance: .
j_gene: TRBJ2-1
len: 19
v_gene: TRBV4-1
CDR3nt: TGCGCCAGCAGCCAGGAGGGGGCATTCGCCGGGCCCCCCTACAATGAGCAGTTCTTC
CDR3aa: CASSQEGAFAGPPYNEQFF

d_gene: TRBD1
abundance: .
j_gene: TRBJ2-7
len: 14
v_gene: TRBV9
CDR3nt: TGTGCCAGCAGCGTAGCCCCCAGGGGGTACGAGCAGTACTTC
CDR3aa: CASSVAPRGYEQYF

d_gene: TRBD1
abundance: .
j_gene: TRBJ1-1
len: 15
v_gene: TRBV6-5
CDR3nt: TGTGCCAGCAGTTTAGGGGGCCAGGGGAACACTGAAGCTTTCTTT
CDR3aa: CASSLGGQGNTEAFF

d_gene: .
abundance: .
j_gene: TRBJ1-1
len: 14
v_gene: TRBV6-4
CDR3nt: TGTGCCAGCAGTGACGAGATAGGGGGAGCTGAAGCTTTCTTT
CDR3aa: CASSDEIGGAEAFF

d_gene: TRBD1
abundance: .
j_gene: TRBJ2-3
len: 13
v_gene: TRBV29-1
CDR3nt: TGCAGCGACGACAGGGGGCGAGGAGATACGCAGTATTTT
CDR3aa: CSDDRGRGDTQYF

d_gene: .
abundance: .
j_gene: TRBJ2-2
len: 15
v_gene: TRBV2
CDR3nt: TGTGCCAGCAGTGAAGGACAGTGGAACACCGGGGAGCTGTTTTTT
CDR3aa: CASSEGQWNTGELFF

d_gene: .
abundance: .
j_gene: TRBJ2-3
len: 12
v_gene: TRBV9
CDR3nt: TGTGCCAGCAGTTACACATCAGATACGCAGTATTTT
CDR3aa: CASSYTSDTQYF

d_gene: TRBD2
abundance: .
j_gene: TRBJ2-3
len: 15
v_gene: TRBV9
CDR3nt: TGTGCCAGCAGCGCACTAGCGGGGGGGCCGAATACGCAGTATTTT
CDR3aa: CASSALAGGPNTQYF